This T cell receptor beta chain was retrieved from a study of cytomegalovirus exposure and HLA in healthy donors. Study as a whole: HLA-typed donors were the source of roughly 80 million unique TCRs held in an early data release.

Findings and caveats of the study: Other equally common chains were less clonally expanded than HLA-associated TCR beta chains, a later analysis showed.

These donors, healthy bone marrow donors, were studied. As regards this clone: Its target is not known.

Trimming removed 4 bases at V and 8 bases at J, with 9 bases between. Germline-derived CDR1 and CDR2 are SGHNT and YENEEA. The CDR3 spans 12 residues. Both 60 Vbeta primers and 13 Jbeta primers went into the PCR. Repertoires were generated with immunoSEQ multiplex PCR, while TCRdb's copy carries only in-frame clones and drops some. In the table there are 150,000 to 180,000 clones, more than 75% of which are singletons. The clonotype comes from a young man in good health and CMV-seropositive. Sequenced material: PBMCs. The V gene is TRBV11-3, the J gene TRBJ2-1; no clear D gene. CDR3 region: CASSSLGDEQFF. For the CDR3, the DNA is TGTGCCAGCAGCTCTTTGGGCGATGAGCAGTTCTTC.